This T cell receptor (beta chain) stems from a study of blood T cell repertoires in COVID-19. Across the study: PBMCs, B-cell-depleted T cells, or T cells were the source of the cDNA or gDNA that made up the material.

This clone was seen a few times. Repertoires were generated with immunoSEQ multiplex PCR, while TCRdb's copy carries only in-frame clones and drops some. The table has approximately 110,000 clones, 65% to 75% seen once. The junction had 8 bases not matched to a gene; V was cut back by 4 bases and J by 0 bases. Germline assignment: CDR1 LNHDA and CDR2 SQIVND (reference sequence). This CDR3 comprises 16 residues. The sequencing sample was made of peripheral blood. The V and J genes are TRBV19 and TRBJ1-2, with TRBD1 identical over 7 bases. The source is a man of 80 years or more with acute or convalescent COVID-19. CDR3 sequence: CASSTTGTASNYGYTF. For the CDR3, the DNA is TGTGCCAGTAGTACCACCGGGACAGCTTCTAACTATGGCTACACCTTC.